Shown below are 8 T cell receptor beta chains from a single sample sequenced in a study of T-cell memory formation after mild COVID-19. TCRdb re-called the 5' RACE reads through MiXCR, storing one row per CDR3 protein. Of about half a million distinct CDR3 sequences listed, 15% to 20% are singletons. The sequenced sample was PBMCs or a T cell subset sorted from them (not recorded which). Receptors were obtained from an adult woman who had mild COVID-19 (a few samples of this study predate the infection). Cell type and time point are not known.

The V gene is TRBV5-1, the J gene TRBJ2-3, with D possibly being TRBD2 (6 bases). V lost 6 bases to trimming and J lost 4 bases, with 15 bases between them. Germline CDR1 reads SGHRS; CDR2 reads YFSETQ. The CDR3 totals 14 residues. DNA for the CDR3: TGCGCCAGCACCCGGGACTTGGGGGCAGATACGCAGTATTTT. It is translated as CASTRDLGADTQYF.

The V and J genes are TRBV11-3 and TRBJ2-2, with TRBD1 identical over 7 bases. V gave up 5 bases and J gave up 2 bases; unmatched junction bases: 8. The CDR3 runs to 16 residues. From germline, CDR1 is SGHNT and CDR2 YENEEA. The DNA for the CDR3 is TGTGCCAGCAGCGGACCCCGGGACAGCAACACCGGGGAGCTGTTTTTT. It codes for CASSGPRDSNTGELFF.

The chain has TRBV5-1 and TRBJ2-7; TRBD1 matches 10 bases. This CDR3 has 19 amino acids. J was trimmed by 1 base and V by 4 bases; bases with no gene match: 17. From germline, CDR1 is SGHRS and CDR2 YFSETQ. The CDR3 is CASSSQGDRGLSGSYEQYF. CDR3 DNA sequence: TGCGCCAGCAGCAGTCAGGGGGACAGGGGCCTATCGGGTTCCTACGAGCAGTACTTC.

This clonotype was observed once. The V gene is TRBV5-1, the J gene TRBJ1-5, with D hard to call. CDR1 and CDR2 (germline): SGHRS, YFSETQ. The CDR3 has 15 residues. V lost 1 base, J lost 7 bases, and 15 bases lay in between. CDR3 nucleotide sequence: TGCGCCAGCAGCTTGTATCCTAACTCGGACCAGCCCCAGCATTTT. The encoded protein is CASSLYPNSDQPQHF.

This clonotype was observed at least ten times. J is TRBJ2-1 and V is TRBV20-1; a possible D gene is TRBD2 (5 bases). Germline V gene sequence: CDR1 DFQATT, CDR2 SNEGSKA (reference sequence). Trimming shortened V by 6 bases and J by 6 bases, and 12 bases separated the two germline ends. This CDR3 region has 12 residues. The CDR3 region is CSARTSRNEQFF. The CDR3 DNA follows: TGCAGTGCAAGAACTAGTCGCAATGAGCAGTTCTTC.

V gene TRBV7-9 combines with J gene TRBJ2-2; TRBD2 matches at 10 bases. The J segment lost 6 bases and the V segment lost 6 bases, leaving 4 bases of the junction unmatched. The CDR3 sequence is 14 residues long. In germline, CDR1 is SEHNR, CDR2 FQNEAQ (reference sequence). This chain's CDR3 is CASRASGGPGELFF. As DNA, the CDR3 is TGTGCCAGCAGGGCTAGCGGGGGCCCCGGGGAGCTGTTTTTT.

The V call is TRBV2, the J call TRBJ2-7; D uncertain. The length of the CDR3 is 13 residues. Germline V CDR1 and CDR2: SNHLY, FYNNEI. V lost 8 bases, J lost 2 bases, and 13 bases lay in between. The CDR3 sequence: CASLPAVAYEQYF. The CDR3 DNA follows: TGTGCCAGCCTCCCAGCTGTAGCCTACGAGCAGTACTTC.

The chain carries TRBV20-1 and TRBJ2-1, with 8 bases that match TRBD2. From germline, CDR1 is DFQATT and CDR2 SNEGSKA (reference sequence). The V segment lost 3 bases and the J segment 6 bases; nucleotides outside the gene matches: 7. The CDR3 runs 14 residues. The CDR3 is CSASFGGAGNEQFF. CDR3 nucleotide sequence: TGCAGTGCTAGTTTCGGGGGGGCGGGCAATGAGCAGTTCTTC.